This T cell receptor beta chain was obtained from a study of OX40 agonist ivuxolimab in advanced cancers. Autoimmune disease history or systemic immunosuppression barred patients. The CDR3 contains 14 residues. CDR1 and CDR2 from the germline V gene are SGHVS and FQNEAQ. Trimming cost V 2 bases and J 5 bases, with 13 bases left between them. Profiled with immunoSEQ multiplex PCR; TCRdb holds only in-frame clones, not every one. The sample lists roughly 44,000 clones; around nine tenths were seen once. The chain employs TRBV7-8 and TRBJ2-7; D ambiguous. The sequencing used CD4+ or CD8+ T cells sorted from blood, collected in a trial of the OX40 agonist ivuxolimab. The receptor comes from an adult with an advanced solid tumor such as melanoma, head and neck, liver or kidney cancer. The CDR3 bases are TGTGCCAGCAGCTTATTGTCCCAGTCGGACGAGCAGTACTTC. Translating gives CASSLLSQSDEQYF.